The 27 T cell receptor beta chains reported below all come from one sample, sequenced in a study of cytomegalovirus exposure and HLA in healthy donors. In the PCR, 60 Vbeta and 13 Jbeta primers were used. Sequencing was performed with immunoSEQ multiplex PCR; in TCRdb, only in-frame clones are kept and a portion is missing. Here the sample spans about 120,000 clones, around 80% being singletons. Sequences were obtained from PBMCs. The receptors here all came from a female donor in good health and CMV-seropositive.

V is TRBV27 and J is TRBJ1-6; D remains ambiguous. V shed 2 bases and J shed 0 bases, with 14 bases lying between them. The CDR3 is made up of 18 amino acids. CDR1 is MNHEY and CDR2 is SMNVEV in the germline V gene (reference sequence). The DNA of the CDR3 is TGTGCCAGCAGTTTAAGTCACCGGGGTAGCTCCTATAATTCACCCCTCCACTTT. It is translated as CASSLSHRGSSYNSPLHF.

The chain joins TRBV7-8 to TRBJ2-4; TRBD1 aligns across 7 bases. The germline CDR1 and CDR2 sequences are SGHVS and FQNEAQ. The CDR3 sequence is 15 residues long. With 0 bases clipped from V and 8 bases from J, the junction kept 7 bases outside the gene matches. The CDR3 nucleotides are TGTGCCAGCAGCTTAGCGCGGGCAGGACAGGACATTCAGTACTTC. Translated, it gives CASSLARAGQDIQYF.

This clone has only one observation. This chain uses TRBV5-1 with TRBJ1-2; D gene ambiguous. CDR3 length equals 15 residues. Trimming cost V 0 bases and J 6 bases, with 15 bases left between them. Germline CDR1 SGHRS, CDR2 YFSETQ. The DNA for the CDR3 is TGCGCCAGCAGCTTGGCGGGTCCCCTGAGGAATGGCTACACCTTC. Translated, it gives CASSLAGPLRNGYTF.

The chain recombines TRBV5-1 with TRBJ2-2; the match to TRBD2 covers 9 bases. Germline V gene sequence: CDR1 SGHRS, CDR2 YFSETQ. The V gene end was trimmed by 2 bases and the J gene end by 2 bases; junction bases not matched to a gene: 7. The CDR3 has 17 residues. CDR3 nucleotide sequence: TGCGCCAGCAGCTTCTATAGCGGGGGCCCTAACACCGGGGAGCTGTTTTTT. Translated: CASSFYSGGPNTGELFF.

V usage is TRBV30 and J usage is TRBJ1-3; 7 bases fit TRBD1. Germline V gives CDR1 GTSNPN, CDR2 SVGIG (reference sequence). This CDR3 has 22 residues. The V gene end was trimmed by 7 bases and the J gene end by 0 bases; junction bases not matched to a gene: 30. CDR3 region: CASTVDRAGLPAGGYSGNTIYF. In DNA form, the CDR3 reads TGTGCCTCAACAGTCGACAGGGCGGGTTTACCCGCCGGGGGCTACTCTGGAAACACCATATATTTT.

The J gene is TRBJ2-7, the V gene TRBV27; 8 bases agree with TRBD1. The junction had 5 bases not matched to a gene; V was cut back by 10 bases and J by 3 bases. This CDR3 comprises 12 residues. Germline V gives CDR1 MNHEY, CDR2 SMNVEV (reference sequence). This CDR3 is CATAGQGYEQYF. The CDR3 DNA reads as TGTGCCACCGCTGGACAGGGCTACGAGCAGTACTTC.

This clone was recorded a few times. The chain has TRBV7-2 and TRBJ1-2, with D unresolved. V was pared by 2 bases and J by 2 bases, with 9 bases between. This CDR3 is 14 amino acids long. CDR1 is SGHTA, CDR2 FQGNSA, per germline. In DNA, the CDR3 is TGTGCCAGCAGCTTAATTGGGCAGAACTATGGCTACACCTTC. Its protein product is CASSLIGQNYGYTF.

The chain combines TRBV5-4 with TRBJ2-5, with D maybe TRBD1 (6 bases). Trimming left V 0 bases short and J 9 bases short, with 15 bases between. Germline V lookup: CDR1 SGHNT, CDR2 YYREEE (reference sequence). CDR3 length: 14 residues. This chain's CDR3 is CASSLDQGQRSQYF. CDR3 DNA: TGTGCCAGCAGCTTGGACCAGGGACAAAGGTCCCAGTACTTC.

This chain joins TRBV27 and TRBJ1-1; 7 bases match TRBD1. This CDR3 is 15 amino acids long. Germline V lookup: CDR1 MNHEY, CDR2 SMNVEV (reference sequence). The V gene end was trimmed by 5 bases and the J gene end by 3 bases; junction bases not matched to a gene: 9. The CDR3 protein is CASSTMDRKDTEAFF. DNA for the CDR3: TGTGCCAGCAGTACGATGGACAGGAAGGACACTGAAGCTTTCTTT.

The rearrangement links TRBV2 to TRBJ1-1; 8 bases are shared with TRBD1. The CDR3 is made up of 15 amino acids. J was trimmed by 2 bases and V by 5 bases; bases with no gene match: 7. Germline V gives CDR1 SNHLY, CDR2 FYNNEI. Here the CDR3 reads CASSTQGAINTEAFF. The DNA of the CDR3 is TGTGCCAGCAGTACGCAGGGGGCTATTAACACTGAAGCTTTCTTT.

This clone was recorded a few times. The rearrangement uses TRBV6-1 and TRBJ2-7; weak D call: TRBD1 (5 bases). There are 13 residues in the CDR3. V gave up 0 bases and J gave up 5 bases, with 8 bases separating them. CDR1 is MNHNS, CDR2 SASEGT, per germline. The CDR3 DNA reads TGTGCCAGCAGTGAAGCCAGGGCTAACGAGCAGTACTTC. Translating gives CASSEARANEQYF.

The chain uses TRBV7-2 and TRBJ1-2, with TRBD1 as a possible D gene (5 bases). Deletions cut 10 bases from V and 4 bases from J, with 13 bases between. This CDR3 spans 12 amino acids. From germline, CDR1 is SGHTA and CDR2 FQGNSA. CDR3 amino acids: CAIRPRAYGYTF. The CDR3 DNA sequence: TGTGCCATAAGACCCAGGGCCTATGGCTACACCTTC. Full variable domain (outside the CDR3, taken from reference TRBV7-2 and TRBJ1-2): GAGVSQSPSNKVTEKGKDVELRCDPISGHTALYWYRQSLGQGLEFLIYFQGNSAPDKSGLPSDRFSAERTGGSVSTLTIQRTQQEDSAVYLCAIRPRAYGYTFGSGTRLTVV.

In the case of this clone: Mismatch with germline at one junction end may stem from a read error. The J gene is TRBJ1-4, the V gene TRBV5-1, with TRBD1 matching over 9 bases. This CDR3 spans 12 amino acids. Germline V gene sequence: CDR1 SGHRS, CDR2 YFSETQ. This CDR3 reads CATAPQGAALAF. CDR3 sequence (DNA): TGCGCCACCGCCCCACAGGGGGCGGCCTTGGCTTTT.

This rearrangement joins TRBV18 to TRBJ2-7, with D uncertain. Looked up from germline, CDR1 is KGHSH and CDR2 is LQKENI. The CDR3 sequence is 13 residues long. V was pared by 10 bases and J by 3 bases, with 16 bases between. The CDR3 nucleotides read TGTGCCACCTCGCCTAATCCGGTCTACGAGCAGTACTTC. Translating gives CATSPNPVYEQYF. Together with reference TRBV18 and TRBJ2-7, the CDR3 gives the full variable domain: NAGVMQNPRHLVRRRGQEARLRCSPMKGHSHVYWYRQLPEEGLKFMVYLQKENIIDESGMPKERFSAEFPKEGPSILRIQQVVRGDSAAYFCATSPNPVYEQYFGPGTRLTVT.

This chain connects TRBV28 to TRBJ1-4; the match to TRBD1 covers 7 bases. CDR3 length equals 14 residues. V lost 5 bases to trimming and J lost 8 bases; unmatched junction nucleotides: 8. From germline, CDR1 is MDHEN and CDR2 SYDVKM. CDR3 bases: TGTGCCAGCAGTGGGGACAGTGGGGCGGAAAAACTGTTTTTT. Translated, it gives CASSGDSGAEKLFF.

This chain joins TRBV5-1 and TRBJ1-4; TRBD1 might be the D (6 bases). CDR3 length equals 14 residues. Germline V gene sequence: CDR1 SGHRS, CDR2 YFSETQ. V shed 4 bases and J shed 13 bases, with 20 bases lying between them. Here the CDR3 reads CASSQGHSSNGLFF. In DNA, the CDR3 is TGCGCCAGCAGCCAGGGGCACTCTAGCAATGGACTGTTTTTT.

The genes are TRBV7-2 and TRBJ1-2, with TRBD1 as a possible D gene (5 bases). Germline V CDR1 and CDR2: SGHTA, FQGNSA. V lost 2 bases to trimming and J lost 0 bases, with 7 bases between them. The CDR3 length is 14 residues. The CDR3 sequence is CASSLQGANYGYTF. The CDR3 DNA is TGTGCCAGCAGCTTACAGGGCGCTAACTATGGCTACACCTTC.

The chain carries TRBV27 and TRBJ1-1; 8 nucleotides align to TRBD1. V lost 1 base, J lost 7 bases, and 2 bases stayed unmatched. CDR3 size: 13 residues. CDR1 is MNHEY, CDR2 SMNVEV, per germline (reference sequence). The CDR3 loop reads CASSLWTGLEAFF. The CDR3 DNA follows: TGTGCCAGCAGTTTATGGACAGGGCTTGAAGCTTTCTTT.

The chain recombines TRBV15 with TRBJ1-1, with D tentatively TRBD1 (5 bases). From germline, CDR1 is LNHNV and CDR2 YYDKDF (reference sequence). Between the trimmed V and J ends, which lost 1 base and 6 bases, there was a span of 9 bases. The CDR3 is 13 residues long. DNA for the CDR3: TGTGCCACCAGCAGAGGGGGCGCCCCTGAAGCTTTCTTT. Protein sequence: CATSRGGAPEAFF.

The J gene is TRBJ1-2, the V gene TRBV5-6; D is perhaps TRBD1 (5 bases). Trimming shortened V by 2 bases and J by 0 bases, and 8 bases separated the two germline ends. The CDR3 consists of 14 residues. Germline V gives CDR1 SGHDT, CDR2 YYEEEE. This chain's CDR3 is CASSFDSANYGYTF. CDR3 nucleotides: TGTGCCAGCAGCTTTGACAGCGCTAACTATGGCTACACCTTC.

V gene TRBV5-3 combines with J gene TRBJ2-5; D perhaps matches TRBD2 (7 bases). TRBV5-3 has ORF status, its function being uncertain. The germline V and J ends were trimmed by 5 bases and 9 bases, with 20 bases remaining between them. The CDR3 runs to 14 residues. Written as DNA, the CDR3 is TGTGCCAGAAGTATGGGGGCGGGGGCACGAGCCCAGTACTTC. Translated, it gives CARSMGAGARAQYF.

This chain links TRBV5-1 with TRBJ1-6, with D perhaps matching TRBD1 (6 bases). The CDR3 is 14 amino acids. Trimming stripped 5 bases from V and 6 bases from J, with 12 bases between. Germline-derived CDR1 and CDR2 are SGHRS and YFSETQ. The CDR3 spells CASSPGQLNSPLHF. The CDR3 nucleotides are TGCGCCAGCAGTCCCGGACAGCTTAATTCACCCCTCCACTTT.

This chain joins TRBV6-5 and TRBJ1-2; TRBD1 is a possible D gene (6 bases). This CDR3 has 12 residues. From germline, CDR1 is MNHEY and CDR2 SVGAGI. V lost 5 bases, J lost 7 bases, and 11 bases lay in between. CDR3 residues: CASSPGTSGYTF. CDR3 in DNA: TGTGCCAGCAGTCCCGGGACATCTGGCTACACCTTC.

J is TRBJ1-5 and V is TRBV6-5; D unclear. This CDR3 has 13 residues. The V gene's germline CDR1 is MNHEY and CDR2 SVGAGI. V lost 0 bases, J lost 6 bases, and 6 bases lay in between. CDR3 DNA: TGTGCCAGCAGTTACTCGTCTTTTCAGCCCCAGCATTTT. Its translation is CASSYSSFQPQHF.

Only one count was recorded for this clone. This chain connects TRBV9 to TRBJ2-3, with 10 nucleotides matching TRBD1. CDR1 SGDLS and CDR2 YYNGEE come from the germline V gene. With V trimmed by 4 bases and J by 2 bases, 7 bases remained unmatched. CDR3 length: 16 amino acids. CDR3 bases: TGTGCCAGCAGCAAGGGACAGGGGTTTGTCACAGATACGCAGTATTTT. It yields the protein CASSKGQGFVTDTQYF.

The chain links TRBV30 to TRBJ2-1; 12 positions match TRBD2. The CDR3 contains 12 residues. V dropped 8 bases and J dropped 11; count of bases not matched to a gene: 7. Per the germline V gene, CDR1 is GTSNPN and CDR2 is SVGIG (reference sequence). The CDR3, as DNA: TGTGCCCTAGCGGGGGGGGGAAGGCAGCAGTTCTTC. This codes for CALAGGGRQQFF. Variable domain in full (rest from reference TRBV30 and TRBJ2-1): SQTIHQWPATLVQPVGSPLSLECTVEGTSNPNLYWYRQAAGRGLQLLFYSVGIGQISSEVPQNLSASRPQDRQFILSSKKLLLSDSGFYLCALAGGGRQQFFGPGTRLTVL.

This chain joins TRBV9 and TRBJ2-6; perhaps TRBD1 as D (5 bases). The V gene's germline CDR1 is SGDLS and CDR2 YYNGEE. The CDR3 loop spans 16 amino acids. V lost 3 bases and J 1 base, leaving 11 bases between the germline ends. The CDR3 spells CASSGQRLSGANVLTF. CDR3 nucleotide sequence: TGTGCCAGCAGCGGACAGAGATTATCTGGGGCCAACGTCCTGACTTTC.